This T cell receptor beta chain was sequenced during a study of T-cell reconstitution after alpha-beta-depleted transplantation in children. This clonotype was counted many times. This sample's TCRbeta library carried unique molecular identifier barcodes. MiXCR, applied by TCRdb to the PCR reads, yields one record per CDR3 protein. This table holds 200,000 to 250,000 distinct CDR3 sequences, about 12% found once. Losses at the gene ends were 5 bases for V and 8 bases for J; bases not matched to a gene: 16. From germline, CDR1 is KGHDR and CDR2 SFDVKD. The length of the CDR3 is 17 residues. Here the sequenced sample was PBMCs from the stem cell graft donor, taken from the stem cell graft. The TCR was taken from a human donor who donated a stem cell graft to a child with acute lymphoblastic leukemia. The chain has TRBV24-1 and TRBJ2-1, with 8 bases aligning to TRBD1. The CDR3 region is CATSGQSGTGPWDEQFF. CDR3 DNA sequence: TGTGCCACCAGTGGGCAATCCGGGACAGGACCTTGGGATGAGCAGTTCTTC.